This TCR beta chain appears in the sequencing data of a study of monozygotic twins with inflammatory bowel disease. TCRdb reprocessed the 5' RACE reads; each CDR3 protein has one entry and no DNA is given. The specimen's table records 350,000 to 550,000 distinct CDR3 sequences. The CDR3 totals 18 residues. Germline loops: CDR1 SGHTA, CDR2 FQGNSA. This TCR came from a human donor with ulcerative colitis or Crohn's disease, or a healthy co-twin of an affected twin (not recorded which). Sequenced input: blood. The chain couples TRBV7-2 to TRBJ2-7; TCRdb's D gene call, TRBD2, goes unchecked for lack of DNA. The chain's CDR3 is CASSLRLGTSGDYYEQYF.